Reported below is one T cell receptor beta chain. Participants, about 18 to 100 years old, spanned more than 20 US areas. Grouping used clinical history reported by participants in a survey and questionnaire. Two negative PCRs, clearance, or symptom resolution were required of recovered Cohort 3 donors. This sample is drawn from a study of blood T cell repertoires in COVID-19. Germline CDR1 and CDR2: MDHEN and SYDVKM. V lost 5 bases, J lost 5 bases, and 7 bases stayed unmatched. This CDR3 has 15 residues. As originally analysed: Using reference gene primer amplification, nucleated cell counts were estimated. Repertoires were generated with immunoSEQ multiplex PCR, while TCRdb's copy carries only in-frame clones and drops some. That table supplies the V and J calls and clone size; D and trimming were determined from the DNA. The sample yields hundreds of thousands of clones, 75% to 90% seen once.

The sequence was obtained from a man aged 25 to 40 who had recovered from COVID-19. The rearrangement uses TRBV28 and TRBJ2-7; 12 positions match TRBD1. Sequencing used PBMCs or T cells enriched from blood (not recorded which). The CDR3 is CASSGGTGGYHEQYF. The CDR3 DNA is TGTGCCAGCAGTGGGGGGACAGGGGGCTACCACGAGCAGTACTTC.